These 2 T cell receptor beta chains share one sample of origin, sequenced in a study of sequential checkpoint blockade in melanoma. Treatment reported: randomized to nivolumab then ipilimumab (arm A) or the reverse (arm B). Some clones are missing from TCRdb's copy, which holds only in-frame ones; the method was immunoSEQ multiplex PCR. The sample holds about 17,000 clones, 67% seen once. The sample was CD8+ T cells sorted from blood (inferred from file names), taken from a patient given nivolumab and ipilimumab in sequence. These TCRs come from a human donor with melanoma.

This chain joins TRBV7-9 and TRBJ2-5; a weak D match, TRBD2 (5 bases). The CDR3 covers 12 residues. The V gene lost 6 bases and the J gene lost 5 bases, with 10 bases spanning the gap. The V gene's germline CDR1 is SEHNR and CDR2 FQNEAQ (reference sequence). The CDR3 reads CASRDSRETQYF. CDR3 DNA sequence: TGTGCCAGCAGGGACTCTAGGGAGACCCAGTACTTC. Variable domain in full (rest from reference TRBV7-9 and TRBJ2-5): DTGVSQNPRHKITKRGQNVTFRCDPISEHNRLYWYRQTLGQGPEFLTYFQNEAQLEKSRLLSDRFSAERPKGSFSTLEIQRTEQGDSAMYLCASRDSRETQYFGPGTRLLVL.

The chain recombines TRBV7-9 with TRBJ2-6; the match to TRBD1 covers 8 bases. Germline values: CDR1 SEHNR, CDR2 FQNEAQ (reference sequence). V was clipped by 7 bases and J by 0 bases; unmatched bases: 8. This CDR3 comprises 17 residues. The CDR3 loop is CASMGGQGGSGANVLTF. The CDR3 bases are TGTGCCAGCATGGGAGGACAGGGAGGCTCTGGGGCCAACGTCCTGACTTTC.